The TCR beta chain described here comes from a study of shared clonotypes between healthy human individuals (dated by TCRdb to the early 2020s). The study in broad terms: The cohort included three men and a couple of women between 18 and 49 years of age. Per donor, three plates each were used for CD4 naive and CD4 memory, two for CD8 naive, and one for CD8 memory. To estimate repertoire size and how much clonotypes are shared between individuals, the study performed deep sequencing of blood TCR repertoires from a handful of healthy adults. To increase sequencing depth and limit assay-specific biases, different laboratories used diverse techniques to prepare libraries and sequence TCR repertoires. Between about 0.85 and 8.9 billion PBMCs per donor were obtained by leukapheresis. Overall study outcomes, separate from this receptor: Only blood was sampled, and tissue TCR repertoires likely differ from those in blood. Because the study included only a small number of donors, the genetic and exposure-history diversity represented was limited. Sharing across a handful of donors was observed for about 5% of naive CD4, less than 4% of naive CD8, roughly 2.3% of memory CD4, and roughly 0.4% of memory CD8 clonotypes. Pairwise subsampling led to the expectation that sequencing depth would affect the degree of clonotype sharing among donors. Naive subsets generally had larger estimated clonotype richness than memory subsets. Clonotypes shared by all four sorted-subset donors showed higher generation probabilities than non-shared clonotypes. Rarefaction of sorted-subset datasets indicated incomplete sequencing despite the large sequencing depth.

Using the deep immunoSEQ assay, TCR CDR3 regions were amplified from genomic DNA by multiplex PCR. For each cell subset, the extracted genomic DNA was distributed evenly across all wells of several immunoSEQ 96-well plates, and each plate served as one replicate. For sorted subsets, 150 to 200 ng genomic DNA, equal to 25,000 to 35,000 T cell genomes, was loaded into each replicate PCR. The purified libraries were quantified using a Qubit 3.0 fluorometer, sized with a Bioanalyzer 2100, and then quantified again using the KAPA Library Quantification kit. Every immunoSEQ 96-well plate was sequenced on a dedicated single-read 150-cycle Illumina NextSeq 550 flow cell. As for the authors' bioinformatics: The immunoSEQ output contained only junctional sequences without quality scores, so filtering could not match that applied to full-length reads. Sequences were annotated with PyIR, a Python wrapper for IgBLAST v1.9, and V/J genes and CDR3 were assigned using IMGT germline references. Reads were removed for weak V/J assignments (E-value above 1e-6), missing CDR3, stop codons, out-of-frame junctions, or ambiguous translated residues. V3J clonotypes were defined by identical inferred V gene, J gene, and CDR3 amino acid sequence. The percentage overlap between two repertoires was calculated by dividing the number of shared unique clonotypes by the size of the smaller repertoire. Three approaches were used to assess repertoire richness: RTK rarefaction, the Chao1 estimator, and Recon v2.1 estimates of unobserved clonotypes. OLGA was used to compute generation probabilities for all TCRbeta clonotypes that the gDNA method yielded from a few donors. This immuneACCESS table, as held by TCRdb, lists in-frame sequences with V and J called but not all clones. Of the missing ones, under half trace to an unresolved V gene in checked studies; the others have no known cause. That table gives V, J and clone size, and the DNA gave D and trimming. Across this sample there are 190,000 or so clones, with 80% to 95% seen only once. The top ten constitute 0.067% of the sample.

A remark on this clone: This clone's antigen is unknown. Base-call qualities are not available, and no considerably larger clone is one nucleotide away.

The donors were healthy, HIV-negative adults with no recently reported acute infections or vaccinations. Every donor was a Caucasian adult living in Nashville, Tennessee, USA. CD4+ T cells were enriched by magnetic negative selection; naive cells were then positively selected on CD45RA, and the negative fraction formed the memory subset. Blood was collected by leukapheresis, and PBMCs were isolated by Ficoll-Histopaque density gradient centrifugation and then cryopreserved in liquid nitrogen vapor phase. Purity and quantity of every magnetically sorted T cell population were checked by analytical flow cytometry. Genomic DNA was isolated from every sorted fraction and measured by UV absorbance on a Nanodrop 2000c. From its cysteine to its phenylalanine, the CDR3 spans 11 amino acids. CDR3 DNA is the only sequence kept; it has 33 bases, read in frame from the first base. V is cut by 3 bases and J by 8 bases, and the space between the germline ends is 7 bases. As encoded in the germline V gene, CDR1 is KGHSH while CDR2 is LQKENI.

The rearrangement joined TRBV18 to TRBJ1-1, with the D gene not confidently named. This TCR derives from a woman in her 30s in good health. The sequenced sample consisted of naive CD4+ T cells sorted from blood. According to the study, the label for this sample's cell subset or site signals: CD45RA+ positively selected. The DNA sequence reads TGTGCCAGCTCACCGGGTCGCGAAGCTTTCTTT. Its translation reads: CASSPGREAFF.